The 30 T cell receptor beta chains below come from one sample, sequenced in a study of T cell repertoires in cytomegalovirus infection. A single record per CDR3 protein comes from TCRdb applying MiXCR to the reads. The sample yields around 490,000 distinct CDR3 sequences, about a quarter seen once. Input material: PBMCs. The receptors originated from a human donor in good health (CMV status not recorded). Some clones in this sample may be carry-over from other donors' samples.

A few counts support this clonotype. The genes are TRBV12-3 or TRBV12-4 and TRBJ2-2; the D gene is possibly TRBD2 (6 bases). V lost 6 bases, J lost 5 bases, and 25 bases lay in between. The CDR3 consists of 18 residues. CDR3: CASRIIPGRGDGTGELFF. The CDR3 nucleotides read TGTGCCAGCAGAATAATACCGGGACGCGGGGATGGAACCGGGGAGCTGTTTTTT.

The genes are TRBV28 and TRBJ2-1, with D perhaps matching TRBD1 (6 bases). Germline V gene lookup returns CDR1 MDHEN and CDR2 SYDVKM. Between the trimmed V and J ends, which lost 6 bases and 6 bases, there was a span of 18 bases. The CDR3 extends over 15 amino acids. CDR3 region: CASRMWGQGINEQFF. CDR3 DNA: TGTGCCAGCAGAATGTGGGGTCAGGGGATCAATGAGCAGTTCTTC.

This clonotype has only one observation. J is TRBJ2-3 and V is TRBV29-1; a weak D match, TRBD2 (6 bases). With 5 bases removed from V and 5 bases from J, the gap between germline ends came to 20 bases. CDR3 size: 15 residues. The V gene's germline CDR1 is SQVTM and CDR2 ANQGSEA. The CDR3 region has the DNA TGCAGCGTTCTAGCCCTTGCCGGAGGGTTAGATACGCAGTATTTT. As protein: CSVLALAGGLDTQYF.

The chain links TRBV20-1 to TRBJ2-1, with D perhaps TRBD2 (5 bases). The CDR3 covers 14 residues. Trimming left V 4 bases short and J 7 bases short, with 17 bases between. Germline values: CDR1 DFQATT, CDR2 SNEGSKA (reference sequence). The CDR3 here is CSATDGKIINEQFF. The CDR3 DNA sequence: TGCAGTGCTACGGACGGGAAGATCATAAATGAGCAGTTCTTC.

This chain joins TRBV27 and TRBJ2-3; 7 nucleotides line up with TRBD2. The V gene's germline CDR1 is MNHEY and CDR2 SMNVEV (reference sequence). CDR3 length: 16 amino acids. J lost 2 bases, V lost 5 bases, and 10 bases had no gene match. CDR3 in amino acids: CASSPWRAGLTDTQYF. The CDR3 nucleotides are TGTGCCAGCAGTCCCTGGAGAGCGGGGCTCACAGATACGCAGTATTTT.

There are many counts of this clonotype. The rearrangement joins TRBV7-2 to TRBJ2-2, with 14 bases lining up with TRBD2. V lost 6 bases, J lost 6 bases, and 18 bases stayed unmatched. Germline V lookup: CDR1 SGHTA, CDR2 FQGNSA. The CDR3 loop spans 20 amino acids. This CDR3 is CASRRMFSGLAGEMAGELFF. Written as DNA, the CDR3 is TGTGCCAGCAGGCGTATGTTCTCGGGACTAGCGGGAGAGATGGCCGGGGAGCTGTTTTTT.

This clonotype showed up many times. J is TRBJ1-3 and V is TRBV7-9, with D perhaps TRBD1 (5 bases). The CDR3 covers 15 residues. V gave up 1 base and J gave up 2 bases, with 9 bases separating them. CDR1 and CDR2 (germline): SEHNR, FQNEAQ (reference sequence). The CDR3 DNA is TGTGCCAGCAGCTTAGTCCAGGGAACTGGAAACACCATATATTTT. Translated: CASSLVQGTGNTIYF.

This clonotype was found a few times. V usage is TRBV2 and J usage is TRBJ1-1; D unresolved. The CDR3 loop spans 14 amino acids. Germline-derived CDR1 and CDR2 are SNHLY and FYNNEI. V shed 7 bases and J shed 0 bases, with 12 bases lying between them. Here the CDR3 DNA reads TGTGCCAGCATGGAAGTCGGATTGAACACTGAAGCTTTCTTT. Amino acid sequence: CASMEVGLNTEAFF.

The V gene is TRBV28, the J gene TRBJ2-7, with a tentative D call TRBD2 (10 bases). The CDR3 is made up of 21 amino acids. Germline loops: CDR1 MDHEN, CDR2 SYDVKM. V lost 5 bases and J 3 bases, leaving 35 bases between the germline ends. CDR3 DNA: TGTGCCAGCAGTATTATTTCTCTACAGGGGGCAACAAGCGGGAGGGTCTACGAGCAGTACTTC. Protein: CASSIISLQGATSGRVYEQYF.

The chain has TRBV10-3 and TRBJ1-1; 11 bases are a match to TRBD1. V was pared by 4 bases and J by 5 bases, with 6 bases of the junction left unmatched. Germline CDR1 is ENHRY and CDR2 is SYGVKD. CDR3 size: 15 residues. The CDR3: CAISASGQGATEAFF. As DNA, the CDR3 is TGTGCCATCAGTGCAAGTGGACAGGGGGCTACTGAAGCTTTCTTT.

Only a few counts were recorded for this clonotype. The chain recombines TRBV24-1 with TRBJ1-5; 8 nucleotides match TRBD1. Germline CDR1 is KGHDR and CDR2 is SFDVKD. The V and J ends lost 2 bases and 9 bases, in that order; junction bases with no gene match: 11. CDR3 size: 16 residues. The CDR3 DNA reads TGTGCCACCAGTGATTCGGGGACAGGCGTCTCCCGGCCCCAGCATTTT. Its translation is CATSDSGTGVSRPQHF.

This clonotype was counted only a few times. The CDR3 DNA is TGTGCCAGCAGCAACCCCCGGGGTAACGACGAGCAGTACTTC. Protein product: CASSNPRGNDEQYF. The chain carries TRBV7-9 and TRBJ2-7, with a possible D match to TRBD2 (5 bases). This CDR3 has 14 residues. Looked up from germline, CDR1 is SEHNR and CDR2 is FQNEAQ (reference sequence). Trimming removed 5 bases from V and 5 bases from J, with 16 bases in between. Full variable domain (rest looked up from reference TRBV7-9 and TRBJ2-7): DTGVSQNPRHKITKRGQNVTFRCDPISEHNRLYWYRQTLGQGPEFLTYFQNEAQLEKSRLLSDRFSAERPKGSFSTLEIQRTEQGDSAMYLCASSNPRGNDEQYFGPGTRLTVT.

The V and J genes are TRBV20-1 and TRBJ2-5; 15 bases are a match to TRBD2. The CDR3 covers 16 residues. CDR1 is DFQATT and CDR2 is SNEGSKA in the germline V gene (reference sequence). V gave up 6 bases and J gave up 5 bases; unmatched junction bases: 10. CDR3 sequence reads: CSADRTSGRAGETQYF. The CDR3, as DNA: TGCAGTGCCGACCGGACTAGCGGGAGGGCTGGGGAGACCCAGTACTTC.

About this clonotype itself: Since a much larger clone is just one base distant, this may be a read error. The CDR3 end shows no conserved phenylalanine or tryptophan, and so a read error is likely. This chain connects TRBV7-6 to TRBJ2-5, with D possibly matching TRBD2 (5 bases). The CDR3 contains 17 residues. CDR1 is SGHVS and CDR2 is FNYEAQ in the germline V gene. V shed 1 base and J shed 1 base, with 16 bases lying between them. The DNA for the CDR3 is TGTGCCAGCAGCTTAGACCACCCCGCGAGGGCCCAAGAGACCCAGTACTGC. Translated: CASSLDHPARAQETQYC.

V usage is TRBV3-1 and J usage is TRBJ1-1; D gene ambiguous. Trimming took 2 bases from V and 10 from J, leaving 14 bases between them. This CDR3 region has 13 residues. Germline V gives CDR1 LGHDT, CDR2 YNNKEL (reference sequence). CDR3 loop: CASSQFGEHGAFF. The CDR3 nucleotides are TGTGCCAGCAGCCAATTCGGGGAGCACGGAGCTTTCTTT.

The CDR3 region has the DNA TGTGCCAGCAGCTTAAGGCTAGCGAGCCGCAATGAGCAGTTCTTC. It is translated as CASSLRLASRNEQFF. This chain links TRBV7-9 with TRBJ2-1, with D perhaps matching TRBD2 (6 bases). With 2 bases removed from V and 6 bases from J, the gap between germline ends came to 14 bases. The CDR3 loop spans 15 amino acids. Germline CDR1 SEHNR, CDR2 FQNEAQ (reference sequence).

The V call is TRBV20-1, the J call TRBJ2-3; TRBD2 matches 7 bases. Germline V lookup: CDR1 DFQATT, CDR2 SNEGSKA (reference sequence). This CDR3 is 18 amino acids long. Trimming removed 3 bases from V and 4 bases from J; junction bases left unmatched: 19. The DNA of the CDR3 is TGCAGTGCTAGGTACCCTTGGGTTTTGCGGGAGCCCGCAGATACGCAGTATTTT. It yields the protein CSARYPWVLREPADTQYF.

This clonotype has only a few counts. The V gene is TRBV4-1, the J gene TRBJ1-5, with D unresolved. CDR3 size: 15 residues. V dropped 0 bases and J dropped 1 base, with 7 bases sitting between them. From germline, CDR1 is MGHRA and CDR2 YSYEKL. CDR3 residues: CASSQDMDSNQPQHF. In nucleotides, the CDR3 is TGCGCCAGCAGCCAAGATATGGACAGCAATCAGCCCCAGCATTTT.

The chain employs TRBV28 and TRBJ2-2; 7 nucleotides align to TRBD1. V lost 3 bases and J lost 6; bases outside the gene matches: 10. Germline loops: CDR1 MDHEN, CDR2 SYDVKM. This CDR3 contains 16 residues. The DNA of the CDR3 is TGTGCCAGCAGTTTGTCCGCGACAGGGTCGGCCGGGGAGCTGTTTTTT. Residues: CASSLSATGSAGELFF.

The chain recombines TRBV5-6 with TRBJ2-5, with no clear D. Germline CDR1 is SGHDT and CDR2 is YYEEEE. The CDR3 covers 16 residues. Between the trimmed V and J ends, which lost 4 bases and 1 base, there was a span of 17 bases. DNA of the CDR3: TGTGCCAGCAGCGAGGATCTTTCGGGCCTCCAAGAGACCCAGTACTTC. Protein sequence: CASSEDLSGLQETQYF.

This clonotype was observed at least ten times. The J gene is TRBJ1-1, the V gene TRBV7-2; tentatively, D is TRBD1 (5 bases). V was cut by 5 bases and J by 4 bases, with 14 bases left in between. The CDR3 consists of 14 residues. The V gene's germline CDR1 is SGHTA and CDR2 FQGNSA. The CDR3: CASSTRDQGTEAFF. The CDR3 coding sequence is TGTGCCAGCAGCACCCGGGACCAGGGCACTGAAGCTTTCTTT.

CDR3 loop: CATKGQGALVHTDTQYF. CDR3 nucleotides: TGTGCCACTAAGGGACAGGGGGCCCTTGTCCACACAGATACGCAGTATTTT. The chain couples TRBV15 to TRBJ2-3; 12 bases are shared with TRBD1. This CDR3 has 17 residues. From germline, CDR1 is LNHNV and CDR2 YYDKDF (reference sequence). J gave up 2 bases and V 9 bases, and 12 bases lay outside the gene matches.

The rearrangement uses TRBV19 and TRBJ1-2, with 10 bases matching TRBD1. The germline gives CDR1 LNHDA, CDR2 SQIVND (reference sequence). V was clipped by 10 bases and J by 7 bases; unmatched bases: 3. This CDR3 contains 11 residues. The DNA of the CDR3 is TGTGCCACCGGGACAGGGGTTGGCTACACCTTC. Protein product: CATGTGVGYTF.

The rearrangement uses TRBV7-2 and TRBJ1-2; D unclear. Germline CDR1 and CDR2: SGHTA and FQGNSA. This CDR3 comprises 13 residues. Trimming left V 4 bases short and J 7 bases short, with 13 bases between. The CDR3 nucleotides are TGTGCCAGCAGCTCCAGGACTTTGACTGGCTACACCTTC. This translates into CASSSRTLTGYTF.

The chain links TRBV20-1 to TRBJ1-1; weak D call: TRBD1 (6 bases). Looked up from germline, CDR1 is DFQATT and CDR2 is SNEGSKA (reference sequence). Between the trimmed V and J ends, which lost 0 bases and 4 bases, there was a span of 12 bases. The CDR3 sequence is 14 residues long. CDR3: CSAREGGSGTEAFF. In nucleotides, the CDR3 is TGCAGTGCTAGAGAAGGGGGGAGCGGCACTGAAGCTTTCTTT.

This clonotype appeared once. CDR3 loop: CASSPLGRGYEQYF. DNA for the CDR3: TGTGCCAGCAGCCCCCTGGGCAGGGGCTACGAGCAGTACTTC. The gene calls are TRBV12-3 or TRBV12-4 and TRBJ2-7; possible D gene TRBD1, 6 bases. V lost 6 bases, J lost 3 bases, and 15 bases lay in between. The CDR3 spans 14 residues.

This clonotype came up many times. DNA of the CDR3: TGTGCCAGCAGCTTAGGAGTGTCGGGGCTCGGAAACACCATATATTTT. It codes for CASSLGVSGLGNTIYF. The chain is built from TRBV7-9 and TRBJ1-3; tentative D call: TRBD1 (5 bases). Germline CDR1 SEHNR, CDR2 FQNEAQ (reference sequence). Trimming cost V 1 base and J 4 bases, with 14 bases left between them. This CDR3 spans 16 amino acids.

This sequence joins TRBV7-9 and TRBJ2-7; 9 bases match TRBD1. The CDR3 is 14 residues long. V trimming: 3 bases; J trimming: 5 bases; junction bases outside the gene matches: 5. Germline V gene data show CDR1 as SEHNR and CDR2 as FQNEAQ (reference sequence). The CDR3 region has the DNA TGTGCCAGCAGCTTTGGACAGGGGATAGACGAGCAGTACGTC. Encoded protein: CASSFGQGIDEQYV.

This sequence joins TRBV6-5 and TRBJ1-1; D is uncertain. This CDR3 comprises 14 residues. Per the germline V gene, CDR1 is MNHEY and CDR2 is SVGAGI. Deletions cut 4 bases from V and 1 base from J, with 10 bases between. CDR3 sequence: CASSSEAKNTEAFF. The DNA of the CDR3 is TGTGCCAGCAGTTCAGAAGCAAAGAACACTGAAGCTTTCTTT.

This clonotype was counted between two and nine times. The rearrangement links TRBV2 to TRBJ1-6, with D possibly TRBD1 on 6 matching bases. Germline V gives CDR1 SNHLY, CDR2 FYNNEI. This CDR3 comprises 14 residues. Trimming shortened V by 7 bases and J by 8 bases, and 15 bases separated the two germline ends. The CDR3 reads CASNQGRADSPLHF. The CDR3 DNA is TGTGCCAGCAACCAGGGGAGGGCGGATTCACCCCTCCACTTT.